The source of this T cell receptor beta chain is a study of blood T cell repertoires in COVID-19. Study-level background: COVID-19 samples from acute and convalescent phases originated in the United States, Italy and Spain. PBMCs, B-cell-depleted T cells, or T cells provided the cDNA or gDNA that made up the material.

V lost 5 bases and J lost 7, with 26 bases in between. Germline values: CDR1 SGHVS, CDR2 FQNEAQ. The CDR3 runs 18 residues. Original methodology: Using reference gene primer amplification, nucleated cell counts were estimated. Produced via immunoSEQ multiplex PCR; TCRdb's table is partial and in-frame only. The V and J calls and clone size are taken from that table; D and trimming were inferred from the DNA. This sample has 200,000 to 250,000 clones, with approximately 80% found just once. The source material was peripheral blood. This sequence was found in a woman under 30 with acute or convalescent COVID-19. This sequence joins TRBV7-8 and TRBJ1-4; D might be TRBD1 (5 bases). CDR3 sequence reads: CASSLRSPFGLGGEKLFF. Written as DNA, the CDR3 is TGTGCCAGCAGCCTTAGAAGTCCCTTTGGCCTGGGGGGTGAAAAACTGTTTTTT.